The clone carrying this T cell receptor (beta chain) came up once. Under the authors' procedure: Reference gene primers were amplified, and this amplification served to estimate nucleated cell counts. Clones were sequenced by immunoSEQ multiplex PCR, and TCRdb holds only the in-frame ones, with some missing. The DNA gave D and trimming, while V, J and clone size come from that table. The sample consists of 55,000 to 65,000 clones, about 90% of them appearing once. The data were obtained in a study of blood T cell repertoires in COVID-19. Study at large: Acute-phase and convalescent COVID-19 samples originated in the United States, Italy and Spain. T cells, B-cell-depleted T cells, or PBMCs provided the cDNA or gDNA that served as material.

This receptor was identified in a human donor with active COVID-19. The donor label of this sample is uncertain. The sequencing input was peripheral blood.

DNA of the CDR3: TGCGCCAGCAGCTTGGCCGTCGGGGGCACTGAAGCTTTCTTT. It codes for CASSLAVGGTEAFF. The chain has TRBV5-1 and TRBJ1-1, with a possible D match to TRBD1 (5 bases). This CDR3 has 14 amino acids. V lost 0 bases and J lost 4, with 10 bases in between. Germline V gives CDR1 SGHRS, CDR2 YFSETQ. Full variable domain (remainder filled in from reference TRBV5-1 and TRBJ1-1): KAGVTQTPRYLIKTRGQQVTLSCSPISGHRSVSWYQQTPGQGLQFLFEYFSETQRNKGNFPGRFSGRQFSNSRSEMNVSTLELGDSALYLCASSLAVGGTEAFFGQGTRLTVV.